Sequencing of this T cell receptor beta chain was carried out in a study of a mutant IDH1 vaccine in newly diagnosed glioma. V lost 0 bases and J lost 9, with 30 bases in between. This CDR3 is built from 21 residues. Looked up from germline, CDR1 is MGHRA and CDR2 is YSYEKL. Time point denoted: baseline, week 1 (first vaccination visit). Treatment: pre-vaccination baseline after standard-of-care therapy. Sequencing was performed with immunoSEQ multiplex PCR; in TCRdb, only in-frame clones are kept and a portion is missing. The sample holds about 69,000 clones, about 86% seen once. This clone was observed a single time.

The sequence was obtained from a man aged 30-40 years with glioma. The material was PBMCs, obtained from a glioma patient treated with radiotherapy, temozolomide or both. The chain joins TRBV4-1 to TRBJ1-6; D remains ambiguous. The CDR3 DNA sequence: TGCGCCAGCAGCCAAGACTTCCACAAAGGAACAGCTATATTTTGGTCTTCACCCCTCCACTTT. This sequence encodes CASSQDFHKGTAIFWSSPLHF.